Shown below are 20 T cell receptor beta chains from a single sample sequenced in a study of OX40 agonist ivuxolimab in advanced cancers. TCRdb keeps only in-frame clones here, not all; method: immunoSEQ multiplex PCR. This sample yields around 48,000 clones, of which approximately 86% are seen a single time; roughly 1.2% belongs to the top ten. Sequenced here: CD4+ or CD8+ T cells sorted from blood, sampled in a trial of the OX40 agonist ivuxolimab. These receptors all come from an adult with an advanced solid tumor such as melanoma, head and neck, liver or kidney cancer.

The rearrangement links TRBV7-2 to TRBJ2-3; D gene ambiguous. The CDR3 has 17 amino acids. Germline CDR1 reads SGHTA; CDR2 reads FQGNSA. V was shortened by 0 bases and J by 0 bases, with 13 bases between the two germline ends. CDR3 coding DNA: TGTGCCAGCAGCTTAGCGGTCGGCGTCAGCAGCACAGATACGCAGTATTTT. Residues: CASSLAVGVSSTDTQYF.

The chain carries TRBV6-1 and TRBJ1-5; no clear D. Trimming left V 6 bases short and J 4 bases short, with 10 bases between. The CDR3 extends over 13 amino acids. The germline V gene has CDR1 MNHNS and CDR2 SASEGT. In DNA form, the CDR3 reads TGTGCCAGCAGGGCGTCGTTTAATCAGCCCCAGCATTTT. Protein sequence: CASRASFNQPQHF.

The chain couples TRBV15 to TRBJ1-1, with D unresolved. This CDR3 contains 16 residues. The V and J ends lost 2 bases and 1 base respectively, with 14 bases between them. Germline CDR1 is LNHNV and CDR2 is YYDKDF (reference sequence). The chain's CDR3 is CATSRPPVAQNTEAFF. The CDR3 bases are TGTGCCACCAGCAGACCCCCCGTGGCTCAGAACACTGAAGCTTTCTTT.

CDR3 in DNA: TGTGCCACCAGCAGAGTAGGCGGGGAGACCCAGTACTTC. Its translation is CATSRVGGETQYF. V usage is TRBV15 and J usage is TRBJ2-5; D possibly corresponds to TRBD2 (5 bases). CDR3 length: 13 amino acids. Trimming pared 1 base from V and 5 bases from J, leaving 8 bases between. Germline V gene sequence: CDR1 LNHNV, CDR2 YYDKDF (reference sequence). Full variable domain (remainder filled in from reference TRBV15 and TRBJ2-5): DAMVIQNPRYQVTQFGKPVTLSCSQTLNHNVMYWYQQKSSQAPKLLFHYYDKDFNNEADTPDNFQSRRPNTSFCFLDIRSPGLGDTAMYLCATSRVGGETQYFGPGTRLLVL.

The CDR3 sequence: CASSLEAADQPQHF. The CDR3, as DNA: TGTGCCAGCAGCTTAGAGGCGGCGGATCAGCCCCAGCATTTT. The V and J genes are TRBV7-9 and TRBJ1-5; no reliable D call. The CDR3 has 14 amino acids. V was shortened by 1 base and J by 5 bases, with 9 bases between the two germline ends. Germline CDR1 and CDR2: SEHNR and FQNEAQ (reference sequence).

This clone was picked up a small number of times. The V gene is TRBV7-3, the J gene TRBJ2-2; no reliable D call. This CDR3 has 14 amino acids. CDR1 SGHTA and CDR2 FQGTGA come from the germline V gene. V dropped 0 bases and J dropped 5 bases, with 7 bases sitting between them. CDR3 sequence (DNA): TGTGCCAGCAGCTTAACTTTCCGAACCGGGGAGCTGTTTTTT. It specifies CASSLTFRTGELFF. Filled out from reference TRBV7-3 and TRBJ2-2, the complete variable domain reads GAGVSQTPSNKVTEKGKYVELRCDPISGHTALYWYRQSLGQGPEFLIYFQGTGAADDSGLPNDRFFAVRPEGSVSTLKIQRTERGDSAVYLCASSLTFRTGELFFGEGSRLTVL.

This chain connects TRBV6-5 to TRBJ2-7; tentatively, D is TRBD2 (5 bases). The CDR3 extends over 12 amino acids. Germline V gives CDR1 MNHEY, CDR2 SVGAGI. V shed 6 bases and J shed 7 bases, with 13 bases lying between them. The CDR3 bases are TGTGCCAGCAGCCCTACGGGAAAGGAGCAGTACTTC. Protein sequence: CASSPTGKEQYF.

The chain carries TRBV11-2 and TRBJ2-5; TRBD2 agrees at 7 bases. V lost 2 bases and J lost 1; bases outside the gene matches: 4. The CDR3 is 15 amino acids. Germline V lookup: CDR1 SGHAT, CDR2 FQNNGV. CDR3 in amino acids: CASSLPTGGQETQYF. CDR3 in DNA: TGTGCCAGCAGCTTACCGACGGGAGGCCAAGAGACCCAGTACTTC.

The chain recombines TRBV21-1 with TRBJ2-1; the table's D gene call, TRBD2, was not cross checked with the DNA. TRBV21-1 is shown as a pseudogene. This CDR3 is 13 amino acids long. The CDR3 DNA follows: TGTGCCAGCATAAGCAAACGTTTGGATGAGCAGTTCTTC. This gives the protein CASISKRLDEQFF.

V and J are TRBV18 and TRBJ2-7; D possibly corresponds to TRBD2 (6 bases). CDR1 and CDR2 from the germline V gene are KGHSH and LQKENI. V was cut by 6 bases and J by 7 bases, with 16 bases left in between. The length of the CDR3 is 13 residues. The CDR3 reads CASSRGSAGEQYF. For the CDR3, the DNA is TGTGCCAGCTCCCGCGGATCGGCGGGGGAGCAGTACTTC.

This clone was counted between two and nine times. The chain uses TRBV7-2 and TRBJ2-5, with 8 bases matching TRBD2. The J segment lost 4 bases and the V segment lost 1 base, leaving 2 bases of the junction unmatched. CDR1 SGHTA and CDR2 FQGNSA come from the germline V gene. This CDR3 region has 14 residues. The CDR3 reads CASSLDSGAETQYF. As DNA, the CDR3 is TGTGCCAGCAGCTTAGATAGCGGGGCAGAGACCCAGTACTTC.

This rearrangement joins TRBV5-1 to TRBJ2-3, with 9 bases lining up with TRBD2. The CDR3 totals 14 residues. The J segment lost 5 bases and the V segment lost 4 bases, leaving 5 bases of the junction unmatched. In germline, CDR1 is SGHRS, CDR2 YFSETQ. The CDR3 reads CASSLGLAQDTQYF. The CDR3 DNA reads TGCGCCAGCAGCCTGGGACTAGCCCAAGATACGCAGTATTTT.

V usage is TRBV2 and J usage is TRBJ1-2; D gene ambiguous. Trimming left V 10 bases short and J 8 bases short, with 14 bases between. The CDR3 runs to 11 residues. Germline loops: CDR1 SNHLY, CDR2 FYNNEI. CDR3 in amino acids: CATLRRTGYTF. The DNA for the CDR3 is TGTGCCACCCTCCGCCGAACCGGCTACACCTTC. Together with reference TRBV2 and TRBJ1-2, the CDR3 gives the full variable domain: EPEVTQTPSHQVTQMGQEVILRCVPISNHLYFYWYRQILGQKVEFLVSFYNNEISEKSEIFDDQFSVERPDGSNFTLKIRSTKLEDSAMYFCATLRRTGYTFGSGTRLTVV.

The genes are TRBV7-2 and TRBJ1-2, with TRBD1 matching 7 bases. CDR1 is SGHTA, CDR2 FQGNSA, per germline. The CDR3 is 13 residues long. V lost 5 bases and J lost 8; bases outside the gene matches: 8. DNA for the CDR3: TGTGCCAGCAGCCCCAGACAGGGAGGGGGCTACACCTTC. Translating it yields CASSPRQGGGYTF.

The CDR3 bases are TGCGCCAGCAGCTCCGGACAGACCGCGAACACCGGGGAGCTGTTTTTT. Translation: CASSSGQTANTGELFF. This chain joins TRBV5-1 and TRBJ2-2, with D possibly matching TRBD1 (6 bases). The CDR3 runs 16 residues. Trimming took 3 bases from V and 0 from J, leaving 12 bases between them. CDR1 is SGHRS and CDR2 is YFSETQ in the germline V gene.

This chain joins TRBV7-2 and TRBJ1-4, with D perhaps TRBD1 (5 bases). CDR3 length equals 16 residues. V dropped 3 bases and J dropped 7 bases, with 18 bases sitting between them. CDR1 and CDR2 from the germline V gene are SGHTA and FQGNSA. The CDR3 loop is CASSLVGTRAGEKLFF. As DNA, the CDR3 is TGTGCCAGCAGCTTGGTAGGGACCCGCGCGGGTGAAAAACTGTTTTTT.

V usage is TRBV7-2 and J usage is TRBJ2-7; no reliable D call. The CDR3 is made up of 13 amino acids. The germline gives CDR1 SGHTA, CDR2 FQGNSA. V dropped 5 bases and J dropped 7 bases, with 15 bases sitting between them. The CDR3 DNA is TGTGCCAGCAGCACAGCGACCCTCTCGGAGCAGTACTTC. This sequence encodes CASSTATLSEQYF.

The V gene is TRBV5-1, the J gene TRBJ2-3; D uncertain. CDR1 is SGHRS and CDR2 is YFSETQ in the germline V gene. Trimming took off 3 bases at V and 5 bases at J, with 16 bases between the two ends. The CDR3 is 15 amino acids. CDR3 loop: CASSSSTLDRDTQYF. The CDR3 DNA sequence: TGCGCCAGCAGCTCCTCTACCCTCGATCGAGATACGCAGTATTTT.

This chain links TRBV25-1 with TRBJ2-7, with 7 nucleotides matching TRBD1. Germline V gene data show CDR1 as MGHDK and CDR2 as SYGVNS. Trimming cost V 4 bases and J 0 bases; bases outside gene matches: 6. The CDR3 is 15 residues long. The CDR3 loop is CASSGHNRGSYEQYF. The CDR3 nucleotides are TGTGCCAGCAGTGGACACAACAGGGGCTCCTACGAGCAGTACTTC.

This clone has only a few counts. The chain carries TRBV7-9 and TRBJ1-1; no reliable D call. The CDR3 loop spans 13 amino acids. The V gene lost 1 base and the J gene lost 6 bases, with 9 bases spanning the gap. CDR1 and CDR2 from the germline V gene are SEHNR and FQNEAQ (reference sequence). The CDR3 region has the DNA TGTGCCAGCAGCTTAGGATTAATGGCTGAAGCTTTCTTT. Its translation is CASSLGLMAEAFF.